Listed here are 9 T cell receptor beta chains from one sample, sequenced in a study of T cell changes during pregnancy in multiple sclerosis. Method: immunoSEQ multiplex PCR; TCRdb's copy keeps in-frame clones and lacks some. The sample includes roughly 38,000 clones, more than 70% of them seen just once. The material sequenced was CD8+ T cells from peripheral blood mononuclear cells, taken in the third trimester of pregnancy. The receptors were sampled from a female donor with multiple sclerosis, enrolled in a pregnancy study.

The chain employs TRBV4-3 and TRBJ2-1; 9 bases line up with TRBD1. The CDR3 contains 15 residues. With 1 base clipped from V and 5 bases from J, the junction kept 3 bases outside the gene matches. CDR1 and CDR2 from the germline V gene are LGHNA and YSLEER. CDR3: CASSQGTGVDNEQFF. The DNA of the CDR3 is TGCGCCAGCAGCCAAGGGACAGGGGTCGACAATGAGCAGTTCTTC.

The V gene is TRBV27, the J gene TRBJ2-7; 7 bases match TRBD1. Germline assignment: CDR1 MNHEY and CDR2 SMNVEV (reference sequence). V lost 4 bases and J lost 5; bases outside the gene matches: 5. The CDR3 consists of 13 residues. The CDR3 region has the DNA TGTGCCAGCAGTTCCACAGGGGTCCACGAGCAGTACTTC. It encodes CASSSTGVHEQYF.

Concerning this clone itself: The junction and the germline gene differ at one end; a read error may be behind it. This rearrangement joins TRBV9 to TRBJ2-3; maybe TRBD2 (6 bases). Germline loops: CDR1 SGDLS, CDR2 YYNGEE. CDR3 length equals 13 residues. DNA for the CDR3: TGTGCCAGCAGCCCCACCTCCCGCGGGGACCTACATTTT. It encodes CASSPTSRGDLHF. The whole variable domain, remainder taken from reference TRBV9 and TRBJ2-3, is DSGVTQTPKHLITATGQRVTLRCSPRSGDLSVYWYQQSLDQGLQFLIQYYNGEERAKGNILERFSAQQFPDLHSELNLSSLELGDSALYFCASSPTSRGDLHFGPGTRLTVL.

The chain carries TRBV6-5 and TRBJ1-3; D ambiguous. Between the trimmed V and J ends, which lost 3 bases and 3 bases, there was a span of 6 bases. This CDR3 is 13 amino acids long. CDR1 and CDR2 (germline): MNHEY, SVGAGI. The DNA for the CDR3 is TGTGCCAGCAGTTATAGCAATGGAAACACCATATATTTT. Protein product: CASSYSNGNTIYF.

CDR3 in DNA: TGTGCCAGCAGGGCAGGACAGGGAGGGTCCATGAACACTGAAGCTTTCTTT. Translated, it gives CASRAGQGGSMNTEAFF. This chain joins TRBV2 and TRBJ1-1; TRBD1 matches at 8 bases. J was trimmed by 0 bases and V by 6 bases; bases with no gene match: 12. The CDR3 covers 17 residues. Germline CDR1 SNHLY, CDR2 FYNNEI.

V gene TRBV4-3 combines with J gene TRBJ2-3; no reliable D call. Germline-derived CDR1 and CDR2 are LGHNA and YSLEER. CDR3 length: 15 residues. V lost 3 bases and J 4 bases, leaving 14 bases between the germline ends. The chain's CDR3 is CASSHRRELADTQYF. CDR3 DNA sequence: TGCGCCAGCAGCCACCGGAGAGAATTGGCAGATACGCAGTATTTT.

This CDR3 reads CASSQGQLSSYEQYF. In DNA, the CDR3 is TGCGCCAGCAGCCAAGGACAGTTAAGCTCCTACGAGCAGTACTTC. The chain is built from TRBV4-1 and TRBJ2-7; weak D call: TRBD1 (5 bases). Germline V lookup: CDR1 MGHRA, CDR2 YSYEKL. V was clipped by 1 base and J by 0 bases, with 10 bases between them. This CDR3 is 15 amino acids long.

The CDR3 loop is CASSSGRELFF. The CDR3, as DNA: TGTGCCAGCAGTTCGGGGAGGGAACTGTTTTTT. This sequence joins TRBV27 and TRBJ1-4; D ambiguous. V lost 4 bases and J 12 bases, leaving 9 bases between the germline ends. Germline V CDR1 and CDR2: MNHEY, SMNVEV (reference sequence). CDR3 length equals 11 residues.

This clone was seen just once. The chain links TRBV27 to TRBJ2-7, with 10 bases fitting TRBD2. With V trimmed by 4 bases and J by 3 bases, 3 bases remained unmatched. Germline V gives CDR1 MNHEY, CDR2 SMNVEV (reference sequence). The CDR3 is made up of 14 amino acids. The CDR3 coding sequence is TGTGCCAGCAGTTGGGCTAGCGGGGGCTACGAGCAGTACTTC. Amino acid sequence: CASSWASGGYEQYF.